This TCR beta chain stems from a study of tumor and adjacent non-tumor tissue in lung cancer. Study overall: The cohort had roughly 11 adenocarcinoma, 2 squamous cell and 1 small cell patients.

Study observations and caveats: Compared with tumor, normal lung showed significantly lower TCR diversity. Normal lung showed higher cumulative top 100 clone frequency than tumor.

This CDR3 comprises 20 residues. Germline loops: CDR1 SEHNR, CDR2 FQNEAQ (reference sequence). A note on this clonotype: Its specificity is not known. One end of the junction varies from germline; a read error may be responsible.

TCRbeta libraries were built with three rounds of nested PCR, modified from ARM-PCR. TCRdb ran MiXCR on the multiplex PCR reads and lists one entry per CDR3 protein. The sample consists of about 110,000 distinct CDR3 sequences, over 55% of them appearing once. This sample's RNA came from whole unsorted tissue. Distant lung tissue was collected more than 3 cm away from the tumor edge. The specimen was distant non-tumor lung tissue. The V gene is TRBV7-9, the J gene TRBJ2-1; 11 bases line up with TRBD2. This receptor was obtained from a man in his fifties or sixties with non-small cell lung cancer. CDR3 amino acids: CASSLAASGRRLWSHNEQFF. The CDR3 region has the DNA TGTGCCAGCAGTTTAGCGGCTAGCGGGAGGCGCCTATGGTCCCACAATGAGCAGTTCTTC.